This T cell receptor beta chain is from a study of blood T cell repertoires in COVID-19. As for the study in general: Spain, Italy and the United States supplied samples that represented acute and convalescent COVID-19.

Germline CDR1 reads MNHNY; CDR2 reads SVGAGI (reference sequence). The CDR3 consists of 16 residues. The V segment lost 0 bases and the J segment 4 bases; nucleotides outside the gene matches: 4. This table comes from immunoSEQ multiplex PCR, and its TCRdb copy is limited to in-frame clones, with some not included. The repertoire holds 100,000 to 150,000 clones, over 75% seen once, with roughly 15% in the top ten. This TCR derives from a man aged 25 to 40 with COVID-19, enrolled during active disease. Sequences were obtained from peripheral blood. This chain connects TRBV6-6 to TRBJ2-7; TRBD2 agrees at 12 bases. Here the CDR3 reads CASSYSLAGGQYEQYF. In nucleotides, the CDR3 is TGTGCCAGCAGTTACTCGCTAGCGGGAGGGCAGTACGAGCAGTACTTC.